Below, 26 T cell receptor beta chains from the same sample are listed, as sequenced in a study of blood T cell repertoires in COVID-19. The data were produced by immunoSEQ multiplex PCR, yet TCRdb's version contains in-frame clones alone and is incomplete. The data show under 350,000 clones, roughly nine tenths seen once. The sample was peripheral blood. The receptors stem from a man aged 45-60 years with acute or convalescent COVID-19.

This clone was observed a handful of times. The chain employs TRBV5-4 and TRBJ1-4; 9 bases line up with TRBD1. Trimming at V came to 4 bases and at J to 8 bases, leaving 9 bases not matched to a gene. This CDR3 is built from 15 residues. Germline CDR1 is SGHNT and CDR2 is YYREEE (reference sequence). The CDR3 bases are TGTGCCAGCAGCAGAAACAGGGGGCAGGAGGAAAAACTGTTTTTT. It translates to CASSRNRGQEEKLFF. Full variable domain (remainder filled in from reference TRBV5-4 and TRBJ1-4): ETGVTQSPTHLIKTRGQQVTLRCSSQSGHNTVSWYQQALGQGPQFIFQYYREEENGRGNFPPRFSGLQFPNYSSELNVNALELDDSALYLCASSRNRGQEEKLFFGSGTQLSVL.

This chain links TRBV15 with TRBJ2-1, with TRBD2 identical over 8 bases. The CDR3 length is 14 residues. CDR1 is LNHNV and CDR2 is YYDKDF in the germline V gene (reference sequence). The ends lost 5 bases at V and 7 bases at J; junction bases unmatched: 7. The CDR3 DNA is TGTGCCACCAGCTATCACGGGGGGGAGAATGAGCAGTTCTTC. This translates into CATSYHGGENEQFF.

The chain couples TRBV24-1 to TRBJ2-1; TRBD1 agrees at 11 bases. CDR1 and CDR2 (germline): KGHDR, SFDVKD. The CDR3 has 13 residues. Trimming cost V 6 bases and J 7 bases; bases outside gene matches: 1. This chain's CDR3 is CATSRDRGNEQFF. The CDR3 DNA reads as TGTGCCACCAGTCGGGACAGGGGGAATGAGCAGTTCTTC.

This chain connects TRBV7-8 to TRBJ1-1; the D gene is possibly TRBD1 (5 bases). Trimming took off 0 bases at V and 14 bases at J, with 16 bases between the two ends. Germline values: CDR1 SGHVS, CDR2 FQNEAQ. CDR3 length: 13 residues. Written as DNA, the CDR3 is TGTGCCAGCAGCTTAGCCGCCGGGACCCGGGAGTTCTTT. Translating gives CASSLAAGTREFF.

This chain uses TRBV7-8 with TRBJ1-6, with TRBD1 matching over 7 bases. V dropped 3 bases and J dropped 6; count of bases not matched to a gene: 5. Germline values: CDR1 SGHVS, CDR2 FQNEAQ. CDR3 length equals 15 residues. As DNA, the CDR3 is TGTGCCAGCAGCTTGACAGGGAGAGGTAATTCACCCCTCCACTTT. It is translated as CASSLTGRGNSPLHF.

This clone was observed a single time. The DNA of the CDR3 is TGTGCCAGCAGCTTTTATCATGAAAAACTGTTTTTT. It specifies CASSFYHEKLFF. This chain links TRBV7-2 with TRBJ1-4; D remains ambiguous. V was shortened by 3 bases and J by 6 bases, with 5 bases between the two germline ends. Germline CDR1 SGHTA, CDR2 FQGNSA. This CDR3 is 12 amino acids long.

CDR3 amino acids: CASSLNRGTGELFF. The CDR3 bases are TGTGCCAGCAGCTTAAACCGAGGGACCGGGGAGCTGTTTTTT. This rearrangement joins TRBV7-3 to TRBJ2-2; tentative D call: TRBD2 (5 bases). The CDR3 has 14 amino acids. The germline V and J ends were trimmed by 1 base and 5 bases, with 8 bases remaining between them. Germline assignment: CDR1 SGHTA and CDR2 FQGTGA. Supplemented by reference TRBV7-3 and TRBJ2-2, the full variable domain reads GAGVSQTPSNKVTEKGKYVELRCDPISGHTALYWYRQSLGQGPEFLIYFQGTGAADDSGLPNDRFFAVRPEGSVSTLKIQRTERGDSAVYLCASSLNRGTGELFFGEGSRLTVL.

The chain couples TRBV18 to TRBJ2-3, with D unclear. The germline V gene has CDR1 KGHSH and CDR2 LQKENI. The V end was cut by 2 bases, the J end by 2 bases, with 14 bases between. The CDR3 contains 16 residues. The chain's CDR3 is CASSPKPGTLTDTQYF. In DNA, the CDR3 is TGTGCCAGCTCACCAAAACCAGGCACCCTCACAGATACGCAGTATTTT.

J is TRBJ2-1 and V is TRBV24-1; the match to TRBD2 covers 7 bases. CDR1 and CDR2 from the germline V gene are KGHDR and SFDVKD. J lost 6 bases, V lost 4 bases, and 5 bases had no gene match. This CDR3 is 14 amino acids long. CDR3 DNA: TGTGCCACCAGTGAAGCGGGGACGAGCAATGAGCAGTTCTTC. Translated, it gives CATSEAGTSNEQFF.

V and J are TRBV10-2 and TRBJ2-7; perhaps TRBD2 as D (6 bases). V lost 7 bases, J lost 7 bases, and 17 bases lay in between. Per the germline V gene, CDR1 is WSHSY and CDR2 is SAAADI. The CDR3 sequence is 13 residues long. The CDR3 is CASKPASAGEQYF. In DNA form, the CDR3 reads TGCGCCAGCAAACCGGCGTCGGCGGGGGAGCAGTACTTC.

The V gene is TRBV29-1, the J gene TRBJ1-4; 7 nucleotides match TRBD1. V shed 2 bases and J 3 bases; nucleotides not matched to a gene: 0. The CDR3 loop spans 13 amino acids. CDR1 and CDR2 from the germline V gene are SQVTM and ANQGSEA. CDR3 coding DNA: TGCAGCGTTGAAAGGGGGCCTAATGAAAAACTGTTTTTT. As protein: CSVERGPNEKLFF.

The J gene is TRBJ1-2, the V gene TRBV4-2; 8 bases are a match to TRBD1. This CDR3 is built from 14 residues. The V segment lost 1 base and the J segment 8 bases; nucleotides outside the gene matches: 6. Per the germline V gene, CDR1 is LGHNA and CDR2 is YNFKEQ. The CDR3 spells CASSQAGDRGGYTF. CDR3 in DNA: TGTGCCAGCAGCCAAGCTGGAGACAGGGGAGGCTACACCTTC.

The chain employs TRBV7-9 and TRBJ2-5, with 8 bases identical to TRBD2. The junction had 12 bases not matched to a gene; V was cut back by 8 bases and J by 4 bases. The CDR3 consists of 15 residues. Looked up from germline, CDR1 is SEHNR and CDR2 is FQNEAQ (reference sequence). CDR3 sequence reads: CASPPAGGARETQYF. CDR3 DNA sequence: TGTGCCAGCCCCCCCGCCGGGGGGGCCAGAGAGACCCAGTACTTC. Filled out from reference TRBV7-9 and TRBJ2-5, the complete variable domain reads DTGVSQNPRHKITKRGQNVTFRCDPISEHNRLYWYRQTLGQGPEFLTYFQNEAQLEKSRLLSDRFSAERPKGSFSTLEIQRTEQGDSAMYLCASPPAGGARETQYFGPGTRLLVL.

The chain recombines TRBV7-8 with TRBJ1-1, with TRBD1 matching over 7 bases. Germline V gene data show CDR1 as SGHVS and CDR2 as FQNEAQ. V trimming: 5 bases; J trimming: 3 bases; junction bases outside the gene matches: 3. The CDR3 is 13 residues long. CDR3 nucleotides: TGTGCCAGCAGCATCACAGGGGACACTGAAGCTTTCTTT. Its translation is CASSITGDTEAFF.

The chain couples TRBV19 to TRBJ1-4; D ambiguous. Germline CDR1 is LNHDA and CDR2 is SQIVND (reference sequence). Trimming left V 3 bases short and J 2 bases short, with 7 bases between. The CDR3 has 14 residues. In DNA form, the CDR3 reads TGTGCCAGTAGTATTGGAGGGACTAATGAAAAACTGTTTTTT. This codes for CASSIGGTNEKLFF.

CDR3 in amino acids: CASISRGLGNTEAFF. In nucleotides, the CDR3 is TGTGCCAGTATTAGTCGGGGTCTCGGGAACACTGAAGCTTTCTTT. This chain connects TRBV19 to TRBJ1-1, with D uncertain. The CDR3 is 15 amino acids. With 7 bases removed from V and 1 base from J, the gap between germline ends came to 16 bases. CDR1 LNHDA and CDR2 SQIVND come from the germline V gene (reference sequence).

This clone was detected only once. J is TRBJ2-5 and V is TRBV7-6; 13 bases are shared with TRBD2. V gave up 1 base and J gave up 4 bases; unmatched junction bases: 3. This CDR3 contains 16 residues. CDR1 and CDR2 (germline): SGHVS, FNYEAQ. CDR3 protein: CASSLEGLAGRETQYF. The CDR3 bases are TGTGCCAGCAGCTTAGAGGGACTAGCGGGGAGAGAGACCCAGTACTTC. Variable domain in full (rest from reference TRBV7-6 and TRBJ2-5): GAGVSQSPRYKVTKRGQDVALRCDPISGHVSLYWYRQALGQGPEFLTYFNYEAQQDKSGLPNDRFSAERPEGSISTLTIQRTEQRDSAMYRCASSLEGLAGRETQYFGPGTRLLVL.

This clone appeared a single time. The CDR3 loop reads CASSPRQNSNQPQHF. The CDR3 DNA reads as TGTGCCAGCAGCCCCCGACAGAATAGCAATCAGCCCCAGCATTTT. This chain links TRBV5-8 with TRBJ1-5; perhaps TRBD1 as D (5 bases). The V end lost 4 bases, the J end lost 0 bases, and 11 bases lay between the germline ends. The CDR3 is 15 residues long. CDR1 is SGHTS, CDR2 YDEGEE, per germline.

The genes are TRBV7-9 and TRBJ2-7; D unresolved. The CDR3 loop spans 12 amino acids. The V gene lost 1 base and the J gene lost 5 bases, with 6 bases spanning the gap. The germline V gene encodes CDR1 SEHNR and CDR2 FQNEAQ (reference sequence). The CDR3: CASSLVRDEQYF. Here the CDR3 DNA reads TGTGCCAGCAGCTTAGTCCGGGACGAGCAGTACTTC. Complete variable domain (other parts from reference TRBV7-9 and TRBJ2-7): DTGVSQNPRHKITKRGQNVTFRCDPISEHNRLYWYRQTLGQGPEFLTYFQNEAQLEKSRLLSDRFSAERPKGSFSTLEIQRTEQGDSAMYLCASSLVRDEQYFGPGTRLTVT.

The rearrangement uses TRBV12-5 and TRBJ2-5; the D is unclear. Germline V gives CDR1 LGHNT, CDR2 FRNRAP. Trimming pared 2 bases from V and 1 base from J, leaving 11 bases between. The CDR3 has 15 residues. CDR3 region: CASGLTQASQETQYF. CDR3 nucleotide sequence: TGTGCTAGTGGTTTGACTCAGGCGTCCCAAGAGACCCAGTACTTC.

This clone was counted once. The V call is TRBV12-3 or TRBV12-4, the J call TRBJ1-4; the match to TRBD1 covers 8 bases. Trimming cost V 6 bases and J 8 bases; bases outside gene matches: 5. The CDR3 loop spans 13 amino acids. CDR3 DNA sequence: TGTGCCAGCAGCCCTAGGACAGGGGAAAAACTGTTTTTT. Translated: CASSPRTGEKLFF.

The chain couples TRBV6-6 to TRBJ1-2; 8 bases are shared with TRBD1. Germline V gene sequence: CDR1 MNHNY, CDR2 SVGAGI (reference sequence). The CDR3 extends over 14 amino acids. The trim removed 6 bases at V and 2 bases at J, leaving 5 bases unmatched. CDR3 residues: CASRPGQGNYGYTF. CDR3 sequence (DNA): TGTGCCAGCAGACCCGGACAGGGAAACTATGGCTACACCTTC.

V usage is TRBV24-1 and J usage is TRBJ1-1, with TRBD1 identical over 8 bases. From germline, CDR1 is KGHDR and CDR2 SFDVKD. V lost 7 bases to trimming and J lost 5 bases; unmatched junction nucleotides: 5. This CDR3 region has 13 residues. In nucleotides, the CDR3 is TGTGCCACCAGCCCGGACAGGGTGACTGAAGCTTTCTTT. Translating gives CATSPDRVTEAFF.

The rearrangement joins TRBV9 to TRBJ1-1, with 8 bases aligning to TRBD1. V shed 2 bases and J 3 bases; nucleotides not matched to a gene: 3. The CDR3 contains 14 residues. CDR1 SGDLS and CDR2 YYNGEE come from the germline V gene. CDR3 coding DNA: TGTGCCAGCAGCGTCCCGGGACAGGACACTGAAGCTTTCTTT. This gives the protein CASSVPGQDTEAFF. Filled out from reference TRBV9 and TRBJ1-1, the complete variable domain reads DSGVTQTPKHLITATGQRVTLRCSPRSGDLSVYWYQQSLDQGLQFLIQYYNGEERAKGNILERFSAQQFPDLHSELNLSSLELGDSALYFCASSVPGQDTEAFFGQGTRLTVV.

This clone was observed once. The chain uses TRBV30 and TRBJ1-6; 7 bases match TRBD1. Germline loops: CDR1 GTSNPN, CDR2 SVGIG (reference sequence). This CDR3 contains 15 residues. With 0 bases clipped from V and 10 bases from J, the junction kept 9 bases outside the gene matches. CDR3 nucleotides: TGTGCCTGGAGTGTACAGGGGACGGGAAACTCACCCCTCCACTTT. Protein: CAWSVQGTGNSPLHF.

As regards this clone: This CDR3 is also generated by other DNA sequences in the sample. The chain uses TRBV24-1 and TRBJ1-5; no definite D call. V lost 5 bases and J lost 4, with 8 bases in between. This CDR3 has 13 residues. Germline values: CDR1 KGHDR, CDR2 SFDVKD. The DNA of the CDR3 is TGTGCCACCAGTGTAGGAGGTAATCAGCCCCAGCATTTT. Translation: CATSVGGNQPQHF.